Sequencing of this T cell receptor beta chain was carried out in a study of response to subunit inactivated influenza vaccine. Study-level findings and limits: Only a handful of new T cells, the authors suggested, are recruited with each seasonal influenza vaccination.

MiXCR was run by TCRdb on the RT-PCR reads, yielding one entry per CDR3 protein. The data contain approximately 500,000 distinct CDR3 sequences, under 15% of them singletons. Concerning this clonotype itself: The target antigen is unknown.

Germline V lookup: CDR1 MRHNA, CDR2 SNTAGT. V lost 2 bases to trimming and J lost 8 bases, with 9 bases between them. The CDR3 contains 13 residues. The sequence was collected from a man aged 45-65 years who received an inactivated influenza vaccine. Sequenced material: PBMCs from blood, taken roughly 47 days after vaccination. The chain has TRBV6-4 and TRBJ1-4; D possibly corresponds to TRBD1 (5 bases). The CDR3 reads CASSDGWGEKLFF. The CDR3 DNA follows: TGTGCCAGCAGTGACGGGTGGGGCGAAAAACTGTTTTTT.